A single sample is the source of the 30 T cell receptor beta chains below, sequenced in a study of cytomegalovirus exposure and HLA in healthy donors. Researchers ran the PCR with 60 Vbeta and 13 Jbeta primers. Sequencing used immunoSEQ multiplex PCR; TCRdb keeps in-frame clones, though not all of them. The sample contains approximately 100,000 clones, approximately 80% of which appear only once. Material: PBMCs. The receptors here all came from a man in his forties or fifties in good health and CMV-seropositive.

The V and J genes are TRBV7-2 and TRBJ1-1, with D tentatively TRBD1 (6 bases). V lost 1 base to trimming and J lost 4 bases, with 10 bases between them. The CDR3 extends over 14 amino acids. In germline, CDR1 is SGHTA, CDR2 FQGNSA. CDR3 sequence reads: CASSLGIGGTEAFF. CDR3 bases: TGTGCCAGCAGCTTAGGCATAGGGGGCACTGAAGCTTTCTTT.

This chain joins TRBV30 and TRBJ2-5, with a tentative D call TRBD2 (5 bases). Germline CDR1 is GTSNPN and CDR2 is SVGIG (reference sequence). The CDR3 has 13 amino acids. Trimming removed 4 bases at V and 5 bases at J, with 14 bases between. Written as DNA, the CDR3 is TGTGCCTGGAACGTCGGGGAGAGGGAGACCCAGTACTTC. Translation gives CAWNVGERETQYF.

This chain connects TRBV4-3 to TRBJ2-2; possibly TRBD2 for D (5 bases). CDR1 LGHNA and CDR2 YSLEER come from the germline V gene. Trimming left V 3 bases short and J 6 bases short, with 8 bases between. This CDR3 has 13 residues. For the CDR3, the DNA is TGCGCCAGCAGCCATCGGGGAGCCGGGGAGCTGTTTTTT. This sequence encodes CASSHRGAGELFF.

This rearrangement joins TRBV6-4 to TRBJ1-2; D uncertain. The length of the CDR3 is 13 residues. V lost 2 bases and J lost 6, with 10 bases in between. Germline values: CDR1 MRHNA, CDR2 SNTAGT. CDR3 amino acids: CASSDGRHNGYTF. The CDR3 region has the DNA TGTGCCAGCAGTGACGGGAGGCATAATGGCTACACCTTC.

V is TRBV14 and J is TRBJ2-7; D unresolved. Trimming cost V 4 bases and J 6 bases, with 16 bases left between them. The CDR3 contains 14 residues. Germline CDR1 is SGHDN and CDR2 is FVKESK. For the CDR3, the DNA is TGTGCCAGCAGCCTGCCGGTTCGTCCCTTCGAGCAGTACTTC. This codes for CASSLPVRPFEQYF.

This clone turned up a few times. The rearrangement links TRBV25-1 to TRBJ2-7; 8 positions agree with TRBD1. J gave up 0 bases and V 1 base, and 8 bases lay outside the gene matches. This CDR3 region has 17 residues. The germline CDR1 and CDR2 sequences are MGHDK and SYGVNS. Here the CDR3 DNA reads TGTGCCAGCAGTGAATCCGTGGGACAGGCCAGCTCCTACGAGCAGTACTTC. It codes for CASSESVGQASSYEQYF.

This clone has only one observation. This chain joins TRBV5-1 and TRBJ1-1; a weak D match, TRBD1 (6 bases). Trimming took off 4 bases at V and 3 bases at J, with 13 bases between the two ends. Looked up from germline, CDR1 is SGHRS and CDR2 is YFSETQ. This CDR3 region has 14 residues. The CDR3 DNA reads TGCGCCAGCAGCCTCCGGGACACTTACACTGAAGCTTTCTTT. This codes for CASSLRDTYTEAFF.

This chain's CDR3 is CASRTLRGTTDTQYF. DNA for the CDR3: TGTGCCAGCAGGACTCTCCGGGGGACCACAGATACGCAGTATTTT. This chain uses TRBV28 with TRBJ2-3, with D perhaps matching TRBD2 (6 bases). CDR3 length: 15 residues. V was shortened by 6 bases and J by 2 bases, with 15 bases between the two germline ends. Germline lookup yields CDR1 MDHEN and CDR2 SYDVKM. Based on the CDR3 plus reference TRBV28 and TRBJ2-3, the full variable domain is DVKVTQSSRYLVKRTGEKVFLECVQDMDHENMFWYRQDPGLGLRLIYFSYDVKMKEKGDIPEGYSVSREKKERFSLILESASTNQTSMYLCASRTLRGTTDTQYFGPGTRLTVL.

This chain uses TRBV28 with TRBJ2-2; 10 bases map to TRBD2. The J segment lost 3 bases and the V segment lost 2 bases, leaving 0 bases of the junction unmatched. There are 15 residues in the CDR3. Per germline, CDR1 MDHEN and CDR2 SYDVKM. Here the CDR3 DNA reads TGTGCCAGCAGTTTACTAGCGGGGGACACCGGGGAGCTGTTTTTT. It codes for CASSLLAGDTGELFF.

This clone was observed a handful of times. The chain joins TRBV5-1 to TRBJ2-6; no clear D gene. The CDR3 covers 15 residues. Germline assignment: CDR1 SGHRS and CDR2 YFSETQ. Trimming cost V 1 base and J 1 base, with 6 bases left between them. The CDR3 is CASSLTRSGANVLTF. The CDR3 bases are TGCGCCAGCAGCTTGACCAGGTCTGGGGCCAACGTCCTGACTTTC.

For this clone: A read error may produce the germline difference seen at one junction end. V gene TRBV7-9 combines with J gene TRBJ2-1; 16 bases map to TRBD2. The V gene's germline CDR1 is SEHNR and CDR2 FQNEAQ (reference sequence). The CDR3 spans 15 residues. CDR3 coding DNA: TGTTCCAGCAGCTTAGTTGGGACTAGCGGGGGGGGACAGTTCTTC. It is translated as CSSSLVGTSGGGQFF.

J is TRBJ2-7 and V is TRBV18, with 11 bases fitting TRBD1. Germline V gene data show CDR1 as KGHSH and CDR2 as LQKENI. V dropped 4 bases and J dropped 6; count of bases not matched to a gene: 8. CDR3 length equals 15 residues. CDR3 protein: CASSQAGTGGSEQYF. Here the CDR3 DNA reads TGTGCCAGCTCACAAGCCGGGACAGGGGGTAGCGAGCAGTACTTC.

V gene TRBV6-5 combines with J gene TRBJ1-5; D remains ambiguous. The CDR3 has 13 residues. V dropped 4 bases and J dropped 11 bases, with 15 bases sitting between them. Germline CDR1 and CDR2: MNHEY and SVGAGI. In nucleotides, the CDR3 is TGTGCCAGCAGTTCAACCTCGGGGATGTCCCAGCATTTT. This translates into CASSSTSGMSQHF.

This sequence joins TRBV6-1 and TRBJ2-2; D possibly corresponds to TRBD1 (6 bases). The CDR3 runs 17 residues. Trimming took 4 bases from V and 5 from J, leaving 20 bases between them. Germline CDR1 MNHNS, CDR2 SASEGT. This chain's CDR3 is CASSVRAGTRRTGELFF. For the CDR3, the DNA is TGTGCCAGCAGTGTCCGGGCCGGGACAAGGAGGACCGGGGAGCTGTTTTTT.

The chain employs TRBV4-3 and TRBJ1-3; D remains unclear. The CDR3 contains 15 residues. Trimming took 4 bases from V and 4 from J, leaving 14 bases between them. CDR1 is LGHNA, CDR2 YSLEER, per germline. The CDR3 spells CASSRRREGGNTIYF. DNA of the CDR3: TGCGCCAGCAGCCGACGACGAGAGGGAGGAAACACCATATATTTT.

V and J are TRBV6-6 and TRBJ1-5; 9 nucleotides line up with TRBD1. The V gene's germline CDR1 is MNHNY and CDR2 SVGAGI (reference sequence). CDR3 size: 15 residues. V dropped 5 bases and J dropped 4; count of bases not matched to a gene: 6. Written as DNA, the CDR3 is TGTGCCAGCAGTCCCCGGACAGGGGCAAATCAGCCCCAGCATTTT. Translation: CASSPRTGANQPQHF.

The genes are TRBV27 and TRBJ1-2; 7 bases map to TRBD1. CDR1 and CDR2 from the germline V gene are MNHEY and SMNVEV (reference sequence). Trimming at V came to 5 bases and at J to 0 bases, leaving 6 bases not matched to a gene. The CDR3 has 15 residues. The DNA of the CDR3 is TGTGCCAGCAGTCCGGGACAGACAGCTAACTATGGCTACACCTTC. Translating gives CASSPGQTANYGYTF.

This clone was seen more than once but under ten times. V and J are TRBV6-5 and TRBJ1-5, with D unclear. This CDR3 spans 14 amino acids. In germline, CDR1 is MNHEY, CDR2 SVGAGI. Trimming left V 2 bases short and J 1 base short, with 6 bases between. CDR3 in DNA: TGTGCCAGCAGTTACAGGAGAAGCAATCAGCCCCAGCATTTT. Translated: CASSYRRSNQPQHF.

This clone came up once. This CDR3 is also generated by other DNA sequences in the sample. This rearrangement joins TRBV5-1 to TRBJ1-5, with 8 bases that match TRBD1. CDR3 length: 14 amino acids. Germline CDR1 is SGHRS and CDR2 is YFSETQ. The V segment lost 4 bases and the J segment 6 bases; nucleotides outside the gene matches: 6. The CDR3 spells CASSPGQGSQPQHF. CDR3 DNA: TGCGCCAGCAGCCCTGGACAGGGAAGTCAGCCCCAGCATTTT.

V is TRBV11-1 and J is TRBJ2-2; TRBD1 matches at 7 bases. V lost 5 bases, J lost 4 bases, and 10 bases stayed unmatched. The germline V gene has CDR1 SGHAT and CDR2 FQDESV (reference sequence). This CDR3 comprises 16 residues. CDR3: CASSGWGQIITGELFF. CDR3 sequence (DNA): TGTGCCAGCAGCGGGTGGGGACAGATTATCACCGGGGAGCTGTTTTTT.

This clone was counted a few times. The V call is TRBV4-2, the J call TRBJ2-7; D may be TRBD1 (5 bases). Germline V gene lookup returns CDR1 LGHNA and CDR2 YNFKEQ. The ends were cut back, 5 bases at V and 5 bases at J, with 16 bases in the middle. This CDR3 spans 14 amino acids. This chain's CDR3 is CASSLKPRANEQYF. The DNA for the CDR3 is TGTGCCAGCAGCTTAAAGCCCAGGGCAAACGAGCAGTACTTC.

The chain employs TRBV19 and TRBJ2-1; D may be TRBD2 (6 bases). Germline CDR1 LNHDA, CDR2 SQIVND (reference sequence). This CDR3 has 16 residues. V lost 6 bases to trimming and J lost 2 bases, with 17 bases between them. The chain's CDR3 is CASSSPPGLTYNEQFF. CDR3 coding DNA: TGTGCCAGTAGCTCCCCGCCGGGACTCACCTACAATGAGCAGTTCTTC.

This clone has only a few counts. The rearrangement uses TRBV13 and TRBJ1-2, with D tentatively TRBD1 (5 bases). V dropped 0 bases and J dropped 4 bases, with 15 bases sitting between them. The CDR3 has 16 amino acids. Germline assignment: CDR1 PRHDT and CDR2 FYEKMQ (reference sequence). The CDR3 region is CASSLGTQGVVYGYTF. CDR3 in DNA: TGTGCCAGCAGCTTAGGCACGCAGGGTGTTGTCTATGGCTACACCTTC. Full variable domain (rest looked up from reference TRBV13 and TRBJ1-2): AAGVIQSPRHLIKEKRETATLKCYPIPRHDTVYWYQQGPGQDPQFLISFYEKMQSDKGSIPDRFSAQQFSDYHSELNMSSLELGDSALYFCASSLGTQGVVYGYTFGSGTRLTVV.

The J gene is TRBJ2-6, the V gene TRBV7-6; D remains ambiguous. Germline CDR1 reads SGHVS; CDR2 reads FNYEAQ. V was trimmed by 4 bases and J by 4 bases, leaving 8 bases between them. The CDR3 extends over 14 amino acids. The chain's CDR3 is CASSSMTGANVLTF. CDR3 DNA: TGTGCCAGCAGCTCGATGACAGGGGCCAACGTCCTGACTTTC.

Notes on this clone: The junction does not match germline at one end; this may be a read error. The chain is built from TRBV2 and TRBJ2-4, with D perhaps TRBD1 (6 bases). The germline CDR1 and CDR2 sequences are SNHLY and FYNNEI. This CDR3 is built from 17 residues. CDR3 region: CASSGRRGYGAKNSQYF. DNA of the CDR3: TGTGCCAGCAGTGGGCGAAGGGGGTACGGAGCCAAAAACAGTCAGTACTTC.

The chain uses TRBV2 and TRBJ1-5; 10 bases line up with TRBD1. CDR3 length equals 15 residues. The V gene end was trimmed by 7 bases and the J gene end by 0 bases; junction bases not matched to a gene: 3. CDR1 SNHLY and CDR2 FYNNEI come from the germline V gene. CDR3 bases: TGTGCCAGCACCCGGACAGGGGGTAGCAATCAGCCCCAGCATTTT. It codes for CASTRTGGSNQPQHF.

V gene TRBV2 combines with J gene TRBJ2-2, with D unresolved. Germline V CDR1 and CDR2: SNHLY, FYNNEI. This CDR3 spans 14 amino acids. The V gene lost 3 bases and the J gene lost 3 bases, with 8 bases spanning the gap. DNA of the CDR3: TGTGCCAGCAGTGACGAGACTCACACCGGGGAGCTGTTTTTT. Protein sequence: CASSDETHTGELFF.

J is TRBJ2-5 and V is TRBV18, with D perhaps TRBD2 (6 bases). This CDR3 is 16 amino acids long. V lost 4 bases and J lost 1, with 16 bases in between. CDR1 KGHSH and CDR2 LQKENI come from the germline V gene. The CDR3 reads CASSHSGTATQETQYF. The CDR3 DNA sequence: TGTGCCAGCTCACACTCCGGGACTGCAACCCAAGAGACCCAGTACTTC.

The rearrangement links TRBV18 to TRBJ1-5, with 7 bases matching TRBD1. The J segment lost 0 bases and the V segment lost 3 bases, leaving 17 bases of the junction unmatched. The CDR3 is 20 amino acids. The V gene's germline CDR1 is KGHSH and CDR2 LQKENI. CDR3 DNA sequence: TGTGCCAGCTCACCCCTCGCAAGGAAGGGGGCCAGGGGTAGCAATCAGCCCCAGCATTTT. As protein: CASSPLARKGARGSNQPQHF.

This chain's CDR3 is CASSARQGRDTGELFF. The CDR3 DNA is TGTGCCAGCAGCGCGAGACAGGGGCGGGACACCGGGGAGCTGTTTTTT. The rearrangement links TRBV7-3 to TRBJ2-2; the match to TRBD1 covers 8 bases. Germline V lookup: CDR1 SGHTA, CDR2 FQGTGA. This CDR3 comprises 16 residues. With 5 bases clipped from V and 3 bases from J, the junction kept 8 bases outside the gene matches. The variable domain in full, completed from reference TRBV7-3 and TRBJ2-2, reads GAGVSQTPSNKVTEKGKYVELRCDPISGHTALYWYRQSLGQGPEFLIYFQGTGAADDSGLPNDRFFAVRPEGSVSTLKIQRTERGDSAVYLCASSARQGRDTGELFFGEGSRLTVL.